A single sample is the source of the 19 T cell receptor beta chains below, sequenced in a study of cytomegalovirus exposure and HLA in healthy donors. The PCR made use of 60 Vbeta and 13 Jbeta primers. Generated by immunoSEQ multiplex PCR, the TCRdb table keeps only in-frame clones and is missing some. The sample carries around 150,000 clones, 70% to 80% recorded once. The sample comprised PBMCs. The source of these receptors is a male donor in good health and CMV-seronegative.

The chain uses TRBV6-1 and TRBJ1-4, with unresolved D. The CDR3 covers 16 residues. The V and J ends lost 0 bases and 8 bases respectively, with 16 bases between them. Germline CDR1 is MNHNS and CDR2 is SASEGT. CDR3 nucleotides: TGTGCCAGCAGTGAAGCGGCTCTCGGGAGTCGGGAAAAACTGTTTTTT. Protein product: CASSEAALGSREKLFF.

The chain combines TRBV18 with TRBJ2-7; TRBD2 is a possible D gene (7 bases). Per the germline V gene, CDR1 is KGHSH and CDR2 is LQKENI. This CDR3 contains 15 residues. V dropped 3 bases and J dropped 5 bases, with 17 bases sitting between them. The CDR3 loop reads CASSPPSRGANEQYF. The DNA for the CDR3 is TGTGCCAGCTCACCCCCGAGTCGGGGGGCGAACGAGCAGTACTTC.

This sequence joins TRBV4-1 and TRBJ2-7; D ambiguous. Trimming removed 6 bases from V and 0 bases from J, with 12 bases in between. The CDR3 has 14 residues. Germline-derived CDR1 and CDR2 are MGHRA and YSYEKL. The CDR3 is CASRVRLSSYEQYF. The CDR3 DNA reads as TGCGCCAGCAGGGTCAGGCTGAGCTCCTACGAGCAGTACTTC.

This rearrangement joins TRBV5-1 to TRBJ2-4; D ambiguous. Deletions cut 0 bases from V and 8 bases from J, with 15 bases between. CDR3 size: 15 residues. Per the germline V gene, CDR1 is SGHRS and CDR2 is YFSETQ. The CDR3 DNA sequence: TGCGCCAGCAGCTTGGCCAGTACAGCAACGGACATTCAGTACTTC. It is translated as CASSLASTATDIQYF.

CDR3 sequence reads: CASRPTGTGAYEQYF. Here the CDR3 DNA reads TGTGCCAGCAGACCTACGGGGACAGGGGCCTACGAGCAGTACTTC. This sequence joins TRBV28 and TRBJ2-7, with 10 bases that match TRBD1. Germline CDR1 and CDR2: MDHEN and SYDVKM. The junction had 7 bases not matched to a gene; V was cut back by 6 bases and J by 2 bases. This CDR3 has 15 amino acids.

This chain links TRBV19 with TRBJ1-2, with D possibly being TRBD1 (6 bases). The V gene lost 7 bases and the J gene lost 4 bases, with 25 bases spanning the gap. CDR1 and CDR2 (germline): LNHDA, SQIVND (reference sequence). This CDR3 has 17 amino acids. CDR3 sequence: CASTPGRQGLEFYGYTF. The CDR3 DNA follows: TGTGCCAGTACCCCCGGACGGCAGGGGTTGGAATTCTATGGCTACACCTTC.

Details on this clone: The identical CDR3 is also encoded by other nucleotide sequences in the sample. The chain uses TRBV7-8 and TRBJ1-5; TRBD1 matches at 7 bases. The trim removed 1 base at V and 3 bases at J, leaving 3 bases unmatched. Germline V gene lookup returns CDR1 SGHVS and CDR2 FQNEAQ. The CDR3 extends over 15 amino acids. CDR3 region: CASSLVGTVNQPQHF. The CDR3 DNA is TGTGCCAGCAGCTTAGTAGGGACAGTCAATCAGCCCCAGCATTTT.

Only a few counts were recorded for this clone. The J gene is TRBJ2-5, the V gene TRBV5-4, with TRBD2 identical over 9 bases. The trim removed 4 bases at V and 2 bases at J, leaving 6 bases unmatched. The CDR3 covers 15 residues. CDR1 SGHNT and CDR2 YYREEE come from the germline V gene (reference sequence). CDR3 region: CASSPRLADQETQYF. The CDR3 DNA reads TGTGCCAGCAGCCCCCGACTAGCGGATCAAGAGACCCAGTACTTC. Full variable domain (outside the CDR3, taken from reference TRBV5-4 and TRBJ2-5): ETGVTQSPTHLIKTRGQQVTLRCSSQSGHNTVSWYQQALGQGPQFIFQYYREEENGRGNFPPRFSGLQFPNYSSELNVNALELDDSALYLCASSPRLADQETQYFGPGTRLLVL.

The chain uses TRBV5-6 and TRBJ2-2, with 9 nucleotides matching TRBD2. V lost 3 bases, J lost 1 base, and 4 bases stayed unmatched. Germline values: CDR1 SGHDT, CDR2 YYEEEE. CDR3 length: 16 residues. As DNA, the CDR3 is TGTGCCAGCAGCTACGGACTAGCGCAGAACACCGGGGAGCTGTTTTTT. The encoded protein is CASSYGLAQNTGELFF. Complete variable domain (other parts from reference TRBV5-6 and TRBJ2-2): DAGVTQSPTHLIKTRGQQVTLRCSPKSGHDTVSWYQQALGQGPQFIFQYYEEEERQRGNFPDRFSGHQFPNYSSELNVNALLLGDSALYLCASSYGLAQNTGELFFGEGSRLTVL.

The chain employs TRBV10-3 and TRBJ2-1; D remains ambiguous. V lost 7 bases, J lost 0 bases, and 10 bases lay in between. Looked up from germline, CDR1 is ENHRY and CDR2 is SYGVKD. The CDR3 extends over 14 amino acids. The CDR3, as DNA: TGTGCCATCACCGACTCGTACTCCTACAATGAGCAGTTCTTC. Translating gives CAITDSYSYNEQFF.

The V call is TRBV18, the J call TRBJ1-1; 8 bases agree with TRBD1. Per the germline V gene, CDR1 is KGHSH and CDR2 is LQKENI. This CDR3 comprises 16 residues. V trimming: 3 bases; J trimming: 0 bases; junction bases outside the gene matches: 6. CDR3 protein: CASSPPGTGVNTEAFF. The CDR3 DNA is TGTGCCAGCTCACCCCCCGGGACAGGTGTGAACACTGAAGCTTTCTTT.

The chain recombines TRBV4-1 with TRBJ1-5; the match to TRBD1 covers 7 bases. Looked up from germline, CDR1 is MGHRA and CDR2 is YSYEKL. The length of the CDR3 is 13 residues. The V segment lost 4 bases and the J segment 9 bases; nucleotides outside the gene matches: 6. Here the CDR3 reads CASSPTRGSPQHF. In DNA form, the CDR3 reads TGCGCCAGCAGCCCTACCAGGGGGTCGCCCCAGCATTTT.

This clone turned up a few times. This chain links TRBV10-3 with TRBJ1-1, with 7 bases identical to TRBD1. The CDR3 is made up of 14 amino acids. CDR1 and CDR2 (germline): ENHRY, SYGVKD. Germline trimming cut 0 bases from V and 5 bases from J; bases unmatched to any gene: 3. Here the CDR3 reads CAISESTGKTEAFF. The CDR3, as DNA: TGTGCCATCAGTGAGTCGACAGGGAAGACTGAAGCTTTCTTT.

The chain is built from TRBV18 and TRBJ2-5; TRBD2 matches at 9 bases. The CDR3 has 15 residues. Germline V CDR1 and CDR2: KGHSH, LQKENI. J lost 3 bases, V lost 3 bases, and 5 bases had no gene match. The DNA of the CDR3 is TGTGCCAGCTCACCGTCTAGCGGGGTGAAAGAGACCCAGTACTTC. Its protein is CASSPSSGVKETQYF.

The chain uses TRBV5-8 and TRBJ2-7; 7 nucleotides match TRBD1. CDR1 and CDR2 (germline): SGHTS, YDEGEE. The V segment lost 1 base and the J segment 5 bases; nucleotides outside the gene matches: 9. This CDR3 is 15 amino acids long. The CDR3 here is CASSLRQGRTHEQYF. For the CDR3, the DNA is TGTGCCAGCAGCTTGCGACAGGGAAGAACCCACGAGCAGTACTTC.

The J gene is TRBJ2-7, the V gene TRBV14, with TRBD1 identical over 8 bases. Trimming cost V 5 bases and J 2 bases; bases outside gene matches: 8. The germline V gene encodes CDR1 SGHDN and CDR2 FVKESK. This CDR3 comprises 15 residues. The CDR3 sequence is CASSLIGQGAYEQYF. CDR3 bases: TGTGCCAGCAGCTTGATCGGACAGGGTGCCTACGAGCAGTACTTC.

The chain is built from TRBV5-1 and TRBJ2-2, with TRBD2 identical over 9 bases. With V trimmed by 2 bases and J by 5 bases, 7 bases remained unmatched. Germline CDR1 SGHRS, CDR2 YFSETQ. There are 16 residues in the CDR3. The CDR3 reads CASSFGSGGGTGELFF. DNA of the CDR3: TGCGCCAGCAGCTTCGGTAGCGGGGGTGGAACCGGGGAGCTGTTTTTT.

The chain links TRBV28 to TRBJ1-5, with 7 bases fitting TRBD1. The CDR3 is made up of 15 amino acids. CDR1 and CDR2 from the germline V gene are MDHEN and SYDVKM. V lost 2 bases to trimming and J lost 6 bases; unmatched junction nucleotides: 7. The CDR3 bases are TGTGCCAGCAGTTTAGGTAAGGGGGCCCGTCAGCCCCAGCATTTT. Translation gives CASSLGKGARQPQHF.

This chain uses TRBV29-1 with TRBJ2-7, with D unclear. Between the trimmed V and J ends, which lost 3 bases and 6 bases, there was a span of 9 bases. The CDR3 totals 11 residues. Germline CDR1 and CDR2: SQVTM and ANQGSEA. The CDR3 region is CSVEGPGEQYF. Here the CDR3 DNA reads TGCAGCGTTGAGGGTCCGGGCGAGCAGTACTTC.